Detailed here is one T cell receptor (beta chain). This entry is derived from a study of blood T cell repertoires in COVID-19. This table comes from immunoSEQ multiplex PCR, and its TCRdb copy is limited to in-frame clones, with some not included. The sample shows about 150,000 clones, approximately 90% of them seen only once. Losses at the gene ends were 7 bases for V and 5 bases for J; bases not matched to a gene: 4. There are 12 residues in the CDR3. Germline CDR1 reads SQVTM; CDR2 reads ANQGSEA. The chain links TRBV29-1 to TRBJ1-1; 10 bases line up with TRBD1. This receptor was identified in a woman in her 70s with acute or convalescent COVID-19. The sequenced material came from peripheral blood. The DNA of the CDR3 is TGCAGCGCCGGACAGGGGGGAACTGAAGCTTTCTTT. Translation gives CSAGQGGTEAFF.